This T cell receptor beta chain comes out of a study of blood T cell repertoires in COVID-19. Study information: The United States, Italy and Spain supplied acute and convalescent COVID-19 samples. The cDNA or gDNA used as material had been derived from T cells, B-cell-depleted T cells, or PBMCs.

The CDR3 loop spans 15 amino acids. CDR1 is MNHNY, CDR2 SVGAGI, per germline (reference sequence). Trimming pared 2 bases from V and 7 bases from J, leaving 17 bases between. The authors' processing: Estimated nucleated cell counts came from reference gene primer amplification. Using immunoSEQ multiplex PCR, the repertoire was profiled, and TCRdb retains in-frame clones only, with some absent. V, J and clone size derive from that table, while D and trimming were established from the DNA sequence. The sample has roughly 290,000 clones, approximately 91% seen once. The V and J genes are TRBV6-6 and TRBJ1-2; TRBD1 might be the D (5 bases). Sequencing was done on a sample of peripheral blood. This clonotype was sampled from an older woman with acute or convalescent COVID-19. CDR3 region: CASSYGATGEGGYTF. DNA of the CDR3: TGTGCCAGCAGTTACGGGGCAACGGGGGAGGGTGGCTACACCTTC.